This entry lists 5 T cell receptor beta chains sequenced from one sample in a study of immune heterogeneity within non-small cell lung tumors (dated by TCRdb to the late 2010s). TCRdb lists the instrument as HiSeq X Ten. A multiplex PCR system amplified the TCR beta CDR3 region, with a first 10-cycle round using 32 V-gene forward and 13 J-gene reverse primers. Using fastp trimming at Q25 and MiXCR clonotype assembly, TCRdb reanalyzed the public sequencing data and kept in-frame beta chains. CDR3 protein sequences are deduplicated, and each keeps its most common genes and DNA. The sample has more than 2,500 distinct CDR3 sequences on record, 27% of them singletons. The ten largest clonotypes hold 10% of the sample. Genomic DNA was extracted from bulk tumor tissue and used as the TCR template, and about 0.65 ug gDNA was amplified per sample. Multiple biopsies per primary tumor were taken during surgery, spaced as far apart as possible within the tumor mass. Patients in the study cohort, which was described as untreated, were newly diagnosed NSCLC cases going through curative surgery.

What was sequenced was lung tumor tissue. These receptors came from a man in his 60s with non-small cell lung cancer.

By sample fraction, this clonotype is medium-sized. The chain carries TRBV6-5 and TRBJ2-1; D is undetermined. V was clipped by 7 bases and J by 0 bases, with 10 bases between them. CDR3 length equals 14 residues. CDR1 and CDR2 from the germline V gene are MNHEY and SVGAGI. The CDR3 nucleotides read TGTGCCAGCACTCTGGTGAGCTCCTACAATGAGCAGTTCTTC. Its translation: CASTLVSSYNEQFF.

In this sample, this clonotype turned up a few times. CDR3 nucleotides: TGTGCCAGCAGCTTAGACATTTACAATGAGCAGTTCTTC. Residues: CASSLDIYNEQFF. This rearrangement joins TRBV7-3 to TRBJ2-1; no clear D gene. Trimming pared 2 bases from V and 4 bases from J, leaving 6 bases between. Germline V gene sequence: CDR1 SGHTA, CDR2 FQGTGA. The CDR3 is 13 residues long.

The gene calls are TRBV11-2 and TRBJ1-4; unclear D gene. The V end lost 9 bases, the J end lost 4 bases, and 24 bases lay between the germline ends. Looked up from germline, CDR1 is SGHAT and CDR2 is FQNNGV. The CDR3 runs 17 residues. The CDR3 coding sequence is TGTGCCAGAAGGCGGCCGGGTGCGGGGTCTTTTAATGAAAAACTGTTTTTT. It is translated as CARRRPGAGSFNEKLFF.

Comment on this clonotype: A much larger clone differs from this one at a single base, so this may be a read error. The genes are TRBV6-2 or TRBV6-3 and TRBJ1-5, with 9 bases that match TRBD1. Germline loops: CDR1 MNHEY, CDR2 SVGEGT. The CDR3 contains 14 residues. Unmatched junction bases numbered 4, after V lost 6 bases and J lost 4 bases. The CDR3 loop reads CASSNGTGNQPQHF. The CDR3 DNA reads TGTGCCAGCAGCAACGGGACAGGGAATCAGCCCCAGCATTTT.

This clonotype is categorized as medium-sized. This chain joins TRBV28 and TRBJ2-1; 13 bases fit TRBD2. The CDR3 is made up of 15 amino acids. The V gene's germline CDR1 is MDHEN and CDR2 SYDVKM. V trimming: 3 bases; J trimming: 9 bases; junction bases outside the gene matches: 5. CDR3 protein: CASSFGLAGVSEQFF. The DNA of the CDR3 is TGTGCCAGCAGTTTCGGACTAGCGGGAGTAAGTGAGCAGTTCTTC.